The next 9 T cell receptor beta chains were all read from a single sample in a study of blood T cell repertoires in COVID-19. Assay: immunoSEQ multiplex PCR; the TCRdb copy retains only in-frame clones and omits some. The sample includes about 160,000 clones, over 75% of them seen just once. What was sequenced was peripheral blood. Receptors originate from a human donor in a cohort sampled during active COVID-19.

This chain uses TRBV27 with TRBJ1-3, with a weak D call TRBD1 (6 bases). There are 15 residues in the CDR3. Trimming took 5 bases from V and 3 from J, leaving 14 bases between them. In germline, CDR1 is MNHEY, CDR2 SMNVEV (reference sequence). The DNA for the CDR3 is TGTGCCAGCAGTCTTTCAGGGGCGGTTGGAAACACCATATATTTT. Encoded protein: CASSLSGAVGNTIYF.

This clone was seen only once. This chain links TRBV11-3 with TRBJ2-1; 7 bases map to TRBD2. Germline V lookup: CDR1 SGHNT, CDR2 YENEEA. V lost 5 bases to trimming and J lost 7 bases; unmatched junction nucleotides: 8. This CDR3 has 14 residues. CDR3 coding DNA: TGTGCCAGCAGCCCAATGCGGGGGTCGAATGAGCAGTTCTTC. It encodes CASSPMRGSNEQFF.

This chain connects TRBV6-2 or TRBV6-3 to TRBJ1-5, with 7 positions matching TRBD1. Germline V gives CDR1 MNHEY, CDR2 SVGEGT. Trimming removed 5 bases from V and 4 bases from J; junction bases left unmatched: 8. This CDR3 region has 15 residues. CDR3 sequence (DNA): TGTGCCAGCAGTCCAGGAGACAGGGCAAATCAGCCCCAGCATTTT. Protein product: CASSPGDRANQPQHF.

In its sample, this clone was seen once. The chain uses TRBV15 and TRBJ2-7; 7 bases align to TRBD1. The CDR3 sequence is 16 residues long. J was trimmed by 1 base and V by 1 base; bases with no gene match: 7. Per germline, CDR1 LNHNV and CDR2 YYDKDF (reference sequence). CDR3 DNA sequence: TGTGCCACCAGCAGAGGGGACAGCCACCCTTCCTACGAGCAGTACTTC. Its protein product is CATSRGDSHPSYEQYF.

The chain carries TRBV5-1 and TRBJ2-1, with D possibly TRBD2 on 5 matching bases. Germline V gene lookup returns CDR1 SGHRS and CDR2 YFSETQ. The CDR3 contains 13 residues. V gave up 4 bases and J gave up 5 bases, with 10 bases separating them. In nucleotides, the CDR3 is TGCGCCAGCAGCCTAGGACTCAACAATGAGCAGTTCTTC. Its protein product is CASSLGLNNEQFF.

The chain employs TRBV18 and TRBJ2-2; D perhaps matches TRBD1 (6 bases). V was clipped by 8 bases and J by 6 bases, with 13 bases between them. The CDR3 is 13 residues long. Per germline, CDR1 KGHSH and CDR2 LQKENI. DNA of the CDR3: TGTGCCAGCCGCAGGGGATCGGCCGGGGAGCTGTTTTTT. It codes for CASRRGSAGELFF.

The rearrangement links TRBV2 to TRBJ1-2; 9 bases line up with TRBD1. CDR1 SNHLY and CDR2 FYNNEI come from the germline V gene. This CDR3 is 14 amino acids long. V trimming: 1 base; J trimming: 7 bases; junction bases outside the gene matches: 4. The CDR3, as DNA: TGTGCCAGCAGTGAAGTGGGGACAGGGACTGGCTACACCTTC. It yields the protein CASSEVGTGTGYTF. The whole variable domain, remainder taken from reference TRBV2 and TRBJ1-2, is EPEVTQTPSHQVTQMGQEVILRCVPISNHLYFYWYRQILGQKVEFLVSFYNNEISEKSEIFDDQFSVERPDGSNFTLKIRSTKLEDSAMYFCASSEVGTGTGYTFGSGTRLTVV.

The J gene is TRBJ2-2, the V gene TRBV9, with TRBD2 identical over 10 bases. Germline V lookup: CDR1 SGDLS, CDR2 YYNGEE. The V gene end was trimmed by 2 bases and the J gene end by 1 base; junction bases not matched to a gene: 2. CDR3 size: 16 residues. DNA of the CDR3: TGTGCCAGCAGCGTTCTAGCGGGGGAGAACACCGGGGAGCTGTTTTTT. Translation: CASSVLAGENTGELFF. Full variable domain (remainder filled in from reference TRBV9 and TRBJ2-2): DSGVTQTPKHLITATGQRVTLRCSPRSGDLSVYWYQQSLDQGLQFLIQYYNGEERAKGNILERFSAQQFPDLHSELNLSSLELGDSALYFCASSVLAGENTGELFFGEGSRLTVL.

This chain uses TRBV7-8 with TRBJ2-5; D is unclear. The CDR3 loop spans 11 amino acids. V lost 5 bases and J 2 bases, leaving 3 bases between the germline ends. In germline, CDR1 is SGHVS, CDR2 FQNEAQ. The CDR3 sequence: CASSPQETQYF. The CDR3 DNA follows: TGTGCCAGCAGCCCTCAAGAGACCCAGTACTTC. Complete variable domain (other parts from reference TRBV7-8 and TRBJ2-5): GAGVSQSPRYKVAKRGQDVALRCDPISGHVSLFWYQQALGQGPEFLTYFQNEAQLDKSGLPSDRFFAERPEGSVSTLKIQRTQQEDSAVYLCASSPQETQYFGPGTRLLVL.